The 10 T cell receptor beta chains presented below share a single source sample, sequenced in a study of shared clonotypes between healthy human individuals (dated by TCRdb to the early 2020s). Library creation used the immunoSEQ multiplex PCR assay. Not all clones reach the TCRdb copy of this immuneACCESS table, which keeps in-frame sequences only. Checked studies attribute under half of the gap to unresolved V genes and leave the rest unexplained. This sample has around 620,000 clones in its table, and approximately 95% of those were observed once. In total, the top ten clones hold 0.11% of the sample. For the CD8 naive samples, CD45RO-negative cells were positively selected for CCR7, yielding a CD45RA+CCR7+ population from which TemRA cells were excluded. The sample comprised naive CD8+ T cells sorted from blood. According to the study, the label for this sample's cell subset or site signals: CD45RA+CCR7+. The receptors shown here come from a woman in her thirties in good health.

The chain combines TRBV6-5 with TRBJ2-1; perhaps D is TRBD1 or TRBD2 (6 bases each). The CDR3 extends over 14 amino acids. Germline assignment: CDR1 MNHEY and CDR2 SVGAGI. Trimming took 4 bases from V and 8 from J, leaving 15 bases between them. The CDR3 sequence is CASSFTIRGDEQFF. The CDR3 nucleotides read TGTGCCAGCAGTTTCACGATTAGGGGGGATGAGCAGTTCTTC.

The rearrangement joins TRBV7-8 to TRBJ1-5, with TRBD1 matching 9 bases. The V segment lost 5 bases and the J segment 3 bases; nucleotides outside the gene matches: 5. Germline V gene data show CDR1 as SGHVS and CDR2 as FQNEAQ. This CDR3 region has 15 residues. In DNA form, the CDR3 reads TGTGCCAGCAGCGAGGACAGGGGACCCAATCAGCCCCAGCATTTT. Amino acids: CASSEDRGPNQPQHF.

The genes are TRBV6-5 and TRBJ2-1; 8 bases align to TRBD2. Germline V gene sequence: CDR1 MNHEY, CDR2 SVGAGI. The V and J ends lost 6 bases and 6 bases, in that order; junction bases with no gene match: 10. There are 15 residues in the CDR3. The CDR3 DNA follows: TGTGCCAGCAGGTCCAGCGGGAGTCCCTCCAATGAGCAGTTCTTC. Its translation: CASRSSGSPSNEQFF.

The chain employs TRBV6-6 and TRBJ2-3, with D perhaps TRBD2 (6 bases). This CDR3 has 14 residues. The germline CDR1 and CDR2 sequences are MNHNY and SVGAGI (reference sequence). V was trimmed by 2 bases and J by 5 bases, leaving 11 bases between them. The CDR3: CASSYASAEDTQYF. The CDR3 DNA reads TGTGCCAGCAGTTACGCTAGCGCCGAAGATACGCAGTATTTT.

With respect to this clone: This sample includes further DNA sequences coding for the same CDR3. The V gene is TRBV27, the J gene TRBJ2-1; no clear D gene. Trimming took off 2 bases at V and 6 bases at J, with 8 bases between the two ends. CDR1 and CDR2 (germline): MNHEY, SMNVEV (reference sequence). The CDR3 is 13 amino acids. The CDR3 region has the DNA TGTGCCAGCAGTTTAGCCAGAGCCAATGAGCAGTTCTTC. It yields the protein CASSLARANEQFF.

The rearrangement joins TRBV28 to TRBJ2-1; 8 nucleotides line up with TRBD2. CDR1 is MDHEN, CDR2 SYDVKM, per germline. CDR3 length equals 13 residues. V lost 9 bases to trimming and J lost 3 bases; unmatched junction nucleotides: 4. In DNA, the CDR3 is TGTGCCAGTGGCGGGAGGAGCTACAATGAGCAGTTCTTC. Encoded protein: CASGGRSYNEQFF.

The CDR3 region is CASSLDHWGLSSGANVLTF. The CDR3, as DNA: TGTGCCAGCAGCTTAGATCACTGGGGCCTAAGCTCTGGGGCCAACGTCCTGACTTTC. The chain recombines TRBV11-2 with TRBJ2-6; D perhaps matches TRBD1 (5 bases). V gave up 0 bases and J gave up 0 bases, with 15 bases separating them. The length of the CDR3 is 19 residues. Looked up from germline, CDR1 is SGHAT and CDR2 is FQNNGV.

This clone appeared once. CDR3: CASSFQGHTGELFF. CDR3 in DNA: TGTGCCAGCAGTTTCCAGGGGCACACCGGGGAGCTGTTTTTT. The chain joins TRBV28 to TRBJ2-2; a possible D gene is TRBD1 (6 bases). Trimming removed 3 bases at V and 3 bases at J, with 8 bases between. CDR1 and CDR2 from the germline V gene are MDHEN and SYDVKM. The length of the CDR3 is 14 residues.

The chain links TRBV7-8 to TRBJ1-1; unclear D gene. The V end lost 1 base, the J end lost 0 bases, and 21 bases lay between the germline ends. The CDR3 consists of 19 residues. Germline V gene lookup returns CDR1 SGHVS and CDR2 FQNEAQ. For the CDR3, the DNA is TGTGCCAGCAGCTTAGTCATGGGGAAGGGAAACCATGTGAACACTGAAGCTTTCTTT. As protein: CASSLVMGKGNHVNTEAFF.

The chain uses TRBV6-5 and TRBJ1-1; no reliable D call. Trimming took off 8 bases at V and 1 base at J, with 11 bases between the two ends. The CDR3 extends over 13 amino acids. Germline V gene data show CDR1 as MNHEY and CDR2 as SVGAGI. The CDR3 DNA sequence: TGTGCCAGCGCCTCCGACTGGAACACTGAAGCTTTCTTT. Its protein product is CASASDWNTEAFF.